This T cell receptor beta chain was sequenced for a study of T cells in Graves' hyperthyroidism and ophthalmopathy. This clonotype was seen at least ten times. Its antigen is not known. The diagnostic basis comprised clinical symptoms, serum thyroxine and TRAb, thyroid ultrasound and orbital computed tomography. What was amplified from RNA transcripts were TCR beta CDR3 regions. HTBI primers were used for first-round RT-PCR of the TCR CDR3. Using its own MiXCR run on the multiplex PCR reads, TCRdb lists one record per CDR3 protein. The sample shows some 510,000 distinct CDR3 sequences, about 45% of them seen only once. General study results and limits: A 13 V-J signature model discriminated ophthalmopathy versus stable hyperthyroidism. Blood also showed most of the thyroid clonotypes that were expanded above 0.001.

The V and J ends lost 3 bases and 0 bases respectively, with 8 bases between them. CDR3 length: 13 residues. Germline loops: CDR1 SQVTM, CDR2 ANQGSEA. The sequenced material came from peripheral blood or thyroid tissue (not recorded which). J is TRBJ1-1 and V is TRBV29-1; no firm D call. This TCR derives from a woman aged 18-35 years with Graves' hyperthyroidism. CDR3 region: CSVEDDLNTEAFF. In DNA form, the CDR3 reads TGCAGCGTTGAGGACGATTTGAACACTGAAGCTTTCTTT.